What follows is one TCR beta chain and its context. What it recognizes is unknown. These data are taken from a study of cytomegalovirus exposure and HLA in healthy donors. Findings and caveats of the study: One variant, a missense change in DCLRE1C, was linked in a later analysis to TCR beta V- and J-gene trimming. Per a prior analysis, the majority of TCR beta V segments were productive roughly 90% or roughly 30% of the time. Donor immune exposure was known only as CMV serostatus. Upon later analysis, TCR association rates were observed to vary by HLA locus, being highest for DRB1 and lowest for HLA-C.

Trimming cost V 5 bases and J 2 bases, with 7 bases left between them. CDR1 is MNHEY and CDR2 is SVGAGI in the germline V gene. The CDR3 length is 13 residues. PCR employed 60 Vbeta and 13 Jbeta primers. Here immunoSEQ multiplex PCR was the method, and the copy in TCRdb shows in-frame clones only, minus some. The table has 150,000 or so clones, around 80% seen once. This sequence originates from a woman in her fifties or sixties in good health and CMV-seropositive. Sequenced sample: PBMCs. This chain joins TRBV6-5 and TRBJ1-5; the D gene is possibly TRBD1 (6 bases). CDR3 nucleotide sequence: TGTGCCAGCAGTGGACAGCGCAATCAGCCCCAGCATTTT. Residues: CASSGQRNQPQHF.